This record looks at one T cell receptor (beta chain) sequence and its context. Its antigen is not identified. The primer mix had 60 Vbeta and 13 Jbeta primers. Profiled with immunoSEQ multiplex PCR; TCRdb holds only in-frame clones, not every one. In the table there are approximately 150,000 clones, about 80% of which are singletons. The CDR3 runs 17 residues. Germline V gene lookup returns CDR1 SGHTA and CDR2 FQGTGA. The V gene end was trimmed by 1 base and the J gene end by 4 bases; junction bases not matched to a gene: 6. These data originate in a study of cytomegalovirus exposure and HLA in healthy donors. Broader study findings: A likely sequencing artifact accounted for one observed cluster of highly shared sequence variants.

Sequencing input: PBMCs. This rearrangement joins TRBV7-3 to TRBJ2-1; 11 bases are shared with TRBD2. This TCR came from a female donor in good health and CMV-seronegative. The chain's CDR3 is CASSLRGTSGGYNEQFF. CDR3 coding DNA: TGTGCCAGCAGCTTAAGGGGAACTAGCGGGGGATACAATGAGCAGTTCTTC.